Listed here are 10 T cell receptor beta chains from one sample, sequenced in a study of CD8 T cells in ankylosing spondylitis (dated by TCRdb to about 2017). The library relied on 5' RACE. The instrument given in TCRdb is Illumina HiSeq 2500. TCRdb trimmed public reads at Q25 via fastp, called clones via MiXCR and kept in-frame beta chains. Rows with one shared CDR3 protein collapse into an entry with the most common genes and DNA. The sample has around 130,000 distinct CDR3 sequences on record, approximately 13% of them singletons. The top ten hold about 3% of the sample. Sequencing used blood, either unsorted or a sorted T cell fraction (not recorded which). These receptors came from a female donor with ankylosing spondylitis or in good health (not recorded which).

This clonotype was detected only a few times. This rearrangement joins TRBV11-2 to TRBJ2-3; 9 bases map to TRBD2. The CDR3 extends over 15 amino acids. V dropped 0 bases and J dropped 4; count of bases not matched to a gene: 2. Germline lookup yields CDR1 SGHAT and CDR2 FQNNGV. CDR3 DNA sequence: TGTGCCAGCAGCTTAGAGGGCGGGGGGGCAGATACGCAGTATTTT. It specifies CASSLEGGGADTQYF.

This clonotype was seen at least ten times. The rearrangement joins TRBV7-2 to TRBJ2-1, with D possibly being TRBD2 (6 bases). The V gene lost 5 bases and the J gene lost 3 bases, with 14 bases spanning the gap. The length of the CDR3 is 15 residues. The V gene's germline CDR1 is SGHTA and CDR2 FQGNSA. In DNA form, the CDR3 reads TGTGCCAGCAGCCCCACTAGCACAGTCTACAATGAGCAGTTCTTC. Its translation: CASSPTSTVYNEQFF.

There are a few counts of this clonotype. This chain connects TRBV5-1 to TRBJ2-2; 7 bases are a match to TRBD1. Germline values: CDR1 SGHRS, CDR2 YFSETQ. With 4 bases clipped from V and 1 base from J, the junction kept 16 bases outside the gene matches. This CDR3 region has 19 residues. The CDR3 loop reads CASSHPATGSSRNTGELFF. The DNA of the CDR3 is TGCGCCAGCAGCCACCCCGCGACAGGGAGTTCAAGGAACACCGGGGAGCTGTTTTTT.

The table lists this clonotype with a few counts. The J gene is TRBJ1-5, the V gene TRBV30; TRBD1 is a possible D gene (5 bases). V lost 2 bases, J lost 2 bases, and 13 bases lay in between. The germline CDR1 and CDR2 sequences are GTSNPN and SVGIG (reference sequence). CDR3 length: 15 amino acids. The CDR3 here is CAWSLEGAGNQPQHF. The DNA of the CDR3 is TGTGCCTGGAGTCTGGAAGGGGCAGGCAATCAGCCCCAGCATTTT. The full variable domain, in which reference TRBV30 and TRBJ1-5 provide the parts outside the CDR3, is SQTIHQWPATLVQPVGSPLSLECTVEGTSNPNLYWYRQAAGRGLQLLFYSVGIGQISSEVPQNLSASRPQDRQFILSSKKLLLSDSGFYLCAWSLEGAGNQPQHFGDGTRLSIL.

The chain employs TRBV6-5 and TRBJ1-5; 8 nucleotides match TRBD1. V lost 5 bases and J lost 6; bases outside the gene matches: 9. This CDR3 comprises 15 residues. Germline CDR1 reads MNHEY; CDR2 reads SVGAGI. The CDR3 coding sequence is TGTGCCAGCAGTCACGGACAGGGACGTAGTCAGCCCCAGCATTTT. It is translated as CASSHGQGRSQPQHF.

This clonotype has just a few counts. The chain links TRBV12-3 or TRBV12-4 to TRBJ2-3; weak D call: TRBD1 (5 bases). V lost 4 bases and J lost 1, with 12 bases in between. The CDR3 sequence is 15 residues long. The CDR3 region has the DNA TGTGCCAGCAGTTGGCGCGTGACAGGCACAGATACGCAGTATTTT. Amino acids: CASSWRVTGTDTQYF.

In this sample, this clonotype turned up many times. J is TRBJ1-5 and V is TRBV20-1; TRBD1 might be the D (5 bases). Trimming removed 3 bases from V and 7 bases from J, with 13 bases in between. This CDR3 region has 13 residues. Germline-derived CDR1 and CDR2 are DFQATT and SNEGSKA (reference sequence). The chain's CDR3 is CSARRQGGQPQHF. The CDR3 nucleotides read TGCAGTGCTAGGCGGCAGGGAGGCCAGCCCCAGCATTTT.

The CDR3 DNA follows: TGTGCCAGCATGTACAGCGAAGTGGCTGGGGCCAACGTCCTGACTTTC. Translation gives CASMYSEVAGANVLTF. J is TRBJ2-6 and V is TRBV2; no definite D call. There are 16 residues in the CDR3. Germline V gene sequence: CDR1 SNHLY, CDR2 FYNNEI. The V end was cut by 7 bases, the J end by 2 bases, with 15 bases between. The variable domain in full, completed from reference TRBV2 and TRBJ2-6, reads EPEVTQTPSHQVTQMGQEVILRCVPISNHLYFYWYRQILGQKVEFLVSFYNNEISEKSEIFDDQFSVERPDGSNFTLKIRSTKLEDSAMYFCASMYSEVAGANVLTFGAGSRLTVL.

This clonotype was observed at least ten times. This chain connects TRBV29-1 to TRBJ2-3; D is unclear. This CDR3 region has 10 residues. Per the germline V gene, CDR1 is SQVTM and CDR2 is ANQGSEA. Trimming removed 4 bases at V and 10 bases at J, with 9 bases between. The CDR3 loop is CSVVGPPQYF. The CDR3 coding sequence is TGCAGCGTTGTCGGGCCTCCGCAGTATTTT.

There are a few counts of this clonotype. This chain joins TRBV10-3 and TRBJ2-7; a possible D gene is TRBD2 (5 bases). This CDR3 spans 15 amino acids. V lost 2 bases and J lost 2, with 13 bases in between. CDR1 and CDR2 (germline): ENHRY, SYGVKD. CDR3 coding DNA: TGTGCCATCAGTGAGGGAGGTCTAACGACCTACGAGCAGTACTTC. This translates into CAISEGGLTTYEQYF.